This T cell receptor beta chain is drawn from a study of response to subunit inactivated influenza vaccine. Findings and caveats of the study: Authors suggested each seasonal influenza vaccination recruits few new T cells.

From the RT-PCR reads, TCRdb called clonotypes with MiXCR, one entry per CDR3 protein. The data show about 480,000 distinct CDR3 sequences, approximately 12% seen once. The V gene's germline CDR1 is DFQATT and CDR2 SNEGSKA (reference sequence). Trimming pared 5 bases from V and 0 bases from J, leaving 11 bases between. The length of the CDR3 is 14 residues. This clonotype was counted only a few times. Its antigen remains unknown. This sequence originates from a man aged 45 to 65 who received an inactivated influenza vaccine. The J gene is TRBJ1-5, the V gene TRBV20-1; perhaps TRBD1 as D (6 bases). The sample consisted of PBMCs from blood, taken roughly 46 days after vaccination. The CDR3 bases are TGCAGTGCTGGCCAGGGGCTTAGCAATCAGCCCCAGCATTTT. It specifies CSAGQGLSNQPQHF.